This T cell receptor (beta chain) was recovered during a study of T cells in women clearing cervical HPV infection. The overall study: For cases, blood was sampled a median approximately 150 days after lesion detection, interquartile range roughly 85 to 200 days.

Regarding this clone: Antigen specificity is unknown. The read halts 3 residues ahead of the CDR3 end, with the missing end drawn from the germline J gene.

Data came from immunoSEQ multiplex PCR; TCRdb stores just in-frame clones and leaves some out. The listing records roughly 22,000 clones. Study-level results: CIN3+ cases had significantly higher TCR repertoire richness than controls, but evenness did not differ.

The CDR3 extends over 12 amino acids. V dropped 6 bases and J dropped 5; count of bases not matched to a gene: 7. Germline lookup yields CDR1 SQVTM and CDR2 ANQGSEA. HPV was found by MY09/MY11 PCR and dot-blot genotyping. V and J are TRBV29-1 and TRBJ2-7, with 7 bases lining up with TRBD1. The sample comprised blood buffy coat. This clonotype was sampled from a woman aged 18 to 75 with a cervical HPV16 infection that either progressed to CIN3+ or cleared (not recorded which). The CDR3 is CSVVGQPNEQYF. CDR3 DNA, as far as it was read: TGCAGCGTGGTGGGACAGCCTAACGAG.